A single sample gave rise to the 5 T cell receptor beta chains below, sequenced in a study of cytomegalovirus exposure and HLA in healthy donors. PCR involved 60 Vbeta and 13 Jbeta primers. Produced via immunoSEQ multiplex PCR; TCRdb's table is partial and in-frame only. The table includes 120,000 or so clones, more than 65% detected once. The source material was PBMCs. Receptors originate from a woman under 30 in good health and CMV-seronegative.

Remarks on this clone: In the same sample, other DNA sequences code for this CDR3. J is TRBJ2-7 and V is TRBV4-1; weak D call: TRBD1 (6 bases). Germline CDR1 reads MGHRA; CDR2 reads YSYEKL. This CDR3 comprises 12 residues. V was clipped by 5 bases and J by 4 bases, with 9 bases between them. CDR3: CASSGQTYEQYF. The DNA of the CDR3 is TGCGCCAGCAGCGGACAGACTTACGAGCAGTACTTC.

The CDR3 region is CASSLSTTLLNEQYF. In DNA, the CDR3 is TGCGCCAGCAGCTTAAGTACCACATTGTTAAACGAGCAGTACTTC. The chain is built from TRBV5-1 and TRBJ2-7; D is uncertain. CDR3 length equals 15 residues. CDR1 is SGHRS, CDR2 YFSETQ, per germline. Trimming shortened V by 2 bases and J by 5 bases, and 17 bases separated the two germline ends.

The rearrangement links TRBV30 to TRBJ1-4; D not certain. The germline V gene has CDR1 GTSNPN and CDR2 SVGIG (reference sequence). V was shortened by 1 base and J by 5 bases, with 8 bases between the two germline ends. This CDR3 has 13 amino acids. In DNA, the CDR3 is TGTGCCTGGAGTGGCCGCAGGAATGAAAAACTGTTTTTT. This encodes CAWSGRRNEKLFF.

The CDR3 DNA reads as TGTGCCAGCAGTGCAACGGGACAGCACTATGGCTACACCTTC. Amino acid sequence: CASSATGQHYGYTF. The chain employs TRBV25-1 and TRBJ1-2, with 7 bases matching TRBD1. Germline V lookup: CDR1 MGHDK, CDR2 SYGVNS. This CDR3 spans 14 amino acids. The trim removed 4 bases at V and 3 bases at J, leaving 5 bases unmatched.

This clone showed up just a few times. This chain uses TRBV10-1 with TRBJ1-5; tentative D call: TRBD1 (6 bases). The germline CDR1 and CDR2 sequences are WNHNN and SYGVQD (reference sequence). V was cut by 9 bases and J by 5 bases, with 11 bases left in between. CDR3 length equals 12 residues. The CDR3 nucleotides read TGCGCCAGGATACAGGGCTATCAGCCCCAGCATTTT. Translated: CARIQGYQPQHF.